This T cell receptor beta chain was recovered during a study of OX40 agonist ivuxolimab in advanced cancers. As for the study in general: Enrolled patients in dose escalation had cancers that were hepatocellular carcinoma, melanoma, renal cell or head and neck cancer. The study reported partial responses in three patients: one hepatocellular carcinoma, two cutaneous melanoma.

Sequenced by immunoSEQ multiplex PCR; TCRdb stores in-frame clones only, minus some. The sample includes 20,000 or so clones, more than 75% of them seen just once. Germline loops: CDR1 SGHNT, CDR2 YYREEE (reference sequence). After removal of 3 bases from V and 2 bases from J, the junction contained 3 bases not matched to a gene. There are 14 residues in the CDR3. This rearrangement joins TRBV5-4 to TRBJ2-5, with 8 bases fitting TRBD2. The material sequenced was CD4+ or CD8+ T cells sorted from blood, taken in a trial of the OX40 agonist ivuxolimab. This TCR was sampled from an adult with an advanced solid tumor such as melanoma, head and neck, liver or kidney cancer. As DNA, the CDR3 is TGTGCCAGCAGCTCGGGGGGGCTTCAAGAGACCCAGTACTTC. The encoded protein is CASSSGGLQETQYF.